Reported below is one T cell receptor (beta chain). Generated by immunoSEQ multiplex PCR, the TCRdb table keeps only in-frame clones and is missing some. The sample consists of approximately 300,000 clones, more than 75% of them appearing once. The data belong to a study of blood T cell repertoires in COVID-19. Study overall: Samples of COVID-19 (acute and convalescent) were obtained from the United States, Italy and Spain.

CDR3 size: 15 residues. Germline V gene sequence: CDR1 LGHNA, CDR2 YNFKEQ. Trimming stripped 0 bases from V and 10 bases from J, with 15 bases between. Adults between roughly 18 and 95 years of age took part from about 24 US areas. Participants were placed into cohorts based on the clinical history they reported. Two consecutive negative NP/OP PCR tests, clearance, or resolved symptoms defined Cohort 3 recovery. The TCR comes from a man between 60 and 75 years old who had recovered from COVID-19. The chain uses TRBV4-2 and TRBJ1-4; possibly TRBD1 for D (5 bases). The specimen sequenced was PBMCs or T cells enriched from blood (not recorded which). CDR3 sequence reads: CASSQEGVGGGKLFF. The CDR3 DNA is TGTGCCAGCAGCCAAGAAGGGGTCGGGGGTGGAAAACTGTTTTTT.